These 2 T cell receptor beta chains were sequenced from one sample in a study of CD8 T cells in ankylosing spondylitis. What these receptors recognize is not known. Via MiXCR, TCRdb re-called the 5' RACE reads, giving one row per CDR3 protein. Of about 220,000 distinct CDR3 sequences in the sample, around 17% were seen once. General observations from the study: Seven or eight highly homologous variants formed a TCR beta motif that appeared characteristic of ankylosing spondylitis blood.

Sequenced sample: blood, either unsorted or a sorted T cell fraction (not recorded which). The receptors stem from a male donor with ankylosing spondylitis.

This clonotype was seen only a few times. The V gene is TRBV6-5, the J gene TRBJ2-7; 12 bases fit TRBD2. V was clipped by 0 bases and J by 4 bases; unmatched bases: 4. This CDR3 spans 16 amino acids. CDR1 MNHEY and CDR2 SVGAGI come from the germline V gene. The CDR3 protein is CASSYSTSGSVYEQYF. The CDR3 DNA is TGTGCCAGCAGTTACTCGACTAGCGGGAGTGTTTACGAGCAGTACTTC.

This clonotype appeared a few times. The chain carries TRBV4-3 and TRBJ1-1, with D hard to call. Germline V gene sequence: CDR1 LGHNA, CDR2 YSLEER. This CDR3 region has 16 residues. Trimming left V 0 bases short and J 1 base short, with 12 bases between. In nucleotides, the CDR3 is TGCGCCAGCAGCCAAGATATTGAGTTGACGAACACTGAAGCTTTCTTT. Protein: CASSQDIELTNTEAFF.